This T cell receptor beta chain was documented in a study of CD8+ T cells in alopecia areata. General study findings and limits: More clonal than normal scalp was lesional scalp, particularly alopecia totalis/universalis.

In the case of this clone: Its antigen is currently unknown.

The ends were cut back, 4 bases at V and 5 bases at J, with 14 bases in the middle. This CDR3 has 13 amino acids. Germline V gene data show CDR1 as GTSNPN and CDR2 as SVGIG (reference sequence). RNA was extracted and reverse transcribed into cDNA as the sequencing template. Some clones are missing from TCRdb's copy, which holds only in-frame ones; the method was immunoSEQ multiplex PCR. There are about 97,000 clones in the sample; roughly two fifths occur only once, and approximately 1.4% lies in the top ten. Specimens obtained from alopecia areata patients comprised lesional scalp punch biopsies and peripheral blood.

The sequenced material came from CD4+ T cells sorted from blood. This clonotype was obtained from a human donor with alopecia areata. The rearrangement uses TRBV30 and TRBJ2-5, with D maybe TRBD2 (6 bases). The DNA of the CDR3 is TGTGCCTGGAATCGAGATCGGGGGGAGACCCAGTACTTC. This gives the protein CAWNRDRGETQYF. Variable domain in full (rest from reference TRBV30 and TRBJ2-5): SQTIHQWPATLVQPVGSPLSLECTVEGTSNPNLYWYRQAAGRGLQLLFYSVGIGQISSEVPQNLSASRPQDRQFILSSKKLLLSDSGFYLCAWNRDRGETQYFGPGTRLLVL.